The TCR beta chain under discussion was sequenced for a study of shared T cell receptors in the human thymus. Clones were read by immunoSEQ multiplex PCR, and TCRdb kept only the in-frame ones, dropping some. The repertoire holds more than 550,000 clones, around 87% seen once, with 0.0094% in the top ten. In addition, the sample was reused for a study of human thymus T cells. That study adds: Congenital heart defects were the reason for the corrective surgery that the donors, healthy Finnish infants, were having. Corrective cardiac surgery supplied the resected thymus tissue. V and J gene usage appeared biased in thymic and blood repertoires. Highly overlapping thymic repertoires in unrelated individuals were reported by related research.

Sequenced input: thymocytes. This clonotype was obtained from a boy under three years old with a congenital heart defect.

The CDR3 nucleotides read TGTGCCAGCAGCTCGCCGAGGGACAGGGAATACAATGAGCAGTTCTTC. Amino acids: CASSSPRDREYNEQFF. The chain combines TRBV7-9 with TRBJ2-1, with TRBD1 matching over 9 bases. The CDR3 spans 16 residues. Trimming removed 4 bases from V and 4 bases from J; junction bases left unmatched: 8. CDR1 is SEHNR and CDR2 is FQNEAQ in the germline V gene (reference sequence).